The source of this T cell receptor (beta chain) is a study of blood T cell repertoires in COVID-19 (dated by TCRdb to 2019 to 2021). Some background on the complete study: Samples from collaborators originated in the United States, Italy and Spain and spanned both the acute and convalescent phases of COVID-19. The material from the prospective study consisted of cDNA or gDNA derived from T cells, B-cell-depleted T cells, or PBMCs. Deeply sampled blood TCRbeta repertoires from subjects exposed to, actively infected with, or recovered from COVID-19 were included in the dataset. The repertoires were released in a freely available public database intended as a resource for research on the immune response to SARS-CoV-2. Samples were obtained from the ongoing ImmuneRACE study (first 160 participants) and from over 1,000 subjects provided by 6 global collaborators. A de-identified subject ID, COVID-19 status, age in years and sex were almost always included in the sample metadata. Where available, HLA class I and class II types were taken from metadata supplied by the sample provider and were not determined by assay-based typing. The paper's findings and limits, for the study overall: The amount of clinical and demographic metadata varied by source and participant and was provided uncurated.

A note on this clone: Its antigen remains undetermined. No per-base quality is available; no much larger clone lies one base away.

Deletion took 7 bases off V and 7 bases off J, with a span of 19 bases between the germline ends. Including the terminal cysteine and phenylalanine, the CDR3 comprises 15 residues. The CDR3 DNA has 45 bases and is translated from base 1. The germline V gene yields MNHEY for CDR1 and SVGAGI for CDR2. TCRbeta CDR3 regions were amplified from genomic DNA using the immunoSEQ Assay, a bias-controlled multiplex PCR. The authors' analysis ran thus. Within the assay, amplification of reference gene primers was used to estimate how many nucleated cells each sample contained. To quantify the absolute abundance of each unique TCRbeta CDR3 rearrangement, sequence reads were collapsed and filtered. Productive Simpson clonality was computed per sample as the square root of Simpson's diversity index over productive rearrangements. The table was pulled from immuneACCESS by TCRdb, which kept in-frame rearrangements only. Such tables lose some clones; where checked, under half of the loss comes from unresolved V genes, and the rest has no known cause. The DNA was the basis for D and trimming; V, J and clone size are from that table. For this sample the table gives about 190,000 clones, of which less than 85% were detected only once. Roughly 3.2% of the sample comes from the top ten.

Enrolling through a virtual design, the prospective study's participants ranged in age from roughly 18 to 89 years and lived across 20 to 25 United States geographic areas. In the prospective study, cohorts were assigned on the basis of participant-reported clinical history obtained from a screening survey and a study questionnaire. Recovered participants in ImmuneRACE Cohort 3 were defined by two consecutive negative NP/OP PCR tests, clearance by a healthcare professional, or resolution of symptoms. In the prospective study, mobile phlebotomists collected whole blood, serum and a nasopharyngeal or oropharyngeal swab from each participant. Over an approximately 2-month period, participants in the prospective study had the option of providing additional blood draws and questionnaires. Prospective study blood samples were shipped either frozen or at room temperature before DNA extraction.

The sequence is built from TRBV6-5 and TRBJ2-2; a tentative D match to TRBD1 spans 7 bases. The TCR originated in a woman under 40 who had recovered from COVID-19. The sample comprised PBMCs or T cells enriched from blood (not recorded which). Here is the DNA: TGTGCCAGCATTCTCCGGAGGCAGGGGGGCGGGGAGCTGTTTTTT. This sequence encodes CASILRRQGGGELFF.